This T cell receptor (beta chain) was identified in a study of response to subunit inactivated influenza vaccine. Notes on the study in general: The authors offered the suggestion that each seasonal influenza vaccination recruits few new T cells.

One entry per CDR3 protein results from TCRdb running MiXCR on the RT-PCR reads. The table lists just over 300,000 distinct CDR3 sequences, 21% of them singletons. By share of the sample, this clonotype is medium-sized (0.01 to 0.1%). Its target is not known. Germline V CDR1 and CDR2: DFQATT, SNEGSKA (reference sequence). The V gene lost 0 bases and the J gene lost 0 bases, with 11 bases spanning the gap. The CDR3 consists of 15 residues. V gene TRBV20-1 combines with J gene TRBJ1-1; D is unresolved. The source of this sequence is a man aged 50 to 75 who received an inactivated influenza vaccine. The specimen was PBMCs from blood, collected 21 months after vaccination. The CDR3 loop is CSAREGTVMNTEAFF. The CDR3 DNA is TGCAGTGCTAGAGAGGGAACAGTCATGAACACTGAAGCTTTCTTT.